Each of the 14 T cell receptor beta chains below was sequenced from the same sample in a study of T cell changes during pregnancy in multiple sclerosis. Clones were sequenced by immunoSEQ multiplex PCR, and TCRdb holds only the in-frame ones, with some missing. The table includes 55,000 to 70,000 clones, just over 90% detected once. The sequencing here drew on peripheral blood, taken in the second trimester of pregnancy. These receptors all stem from a female donor in good health, enrolled as a control in a pregnancy study.

The J gene is TRBJ2-2, the V gene TRBV5-4; D might be TRBD1 (5 bases). The ends were cut back, 6 bases at V and 1 base at J, with 13 bases in the middle. CDR1 SGHNT and CDR2 YYREEE come from the germline V gene (reference sequence). The CDR3 is made up of 15 amino acids. CDR3 DNA sequence: TGTGCCAGCAAGGTGTCAGGGATGAACACCGGGGAGCTGTTTTTT. It encodes CASKVSGMNTGELFF.

CDR3 in DNA: TGTGCCTGGAGGGAGACAGGGGGTTCTTATAGCAATCAGCCCCAGCATTTT. Its protein product is CAWRETGGSYSNQPQHF. V gene TRBV30 combines with J gene TRBJ1-5, with 9 bases that match TRBD1. Germline trimming cut 3 bases from V and 0 bases from J; bases unmatched to any gene: 9. Per germline, CDR1 GTSNPN and CDR2 SVGIG (reference sequence). This CDR3 has 17 residues.

This chain uses TRBV6-6 with TRBJ2-1; 8 bases align to TRBD2. CDR1 is MNHNY, CDR2 SVGAGI, per germline (reference sequence). V lost 6 bases, J lost 8 bases, and 9 bases stayed unmatched. The CDR3 runs to 14 residues. The chain's CDR3 is CASRPGLAMDEQFF. The DNA for the CDR3 is TGTGCCAGCAGACCCGGACTAGCAATGGATGAGCAGTTCTTC.

CDR3 protein: CASSPLPGTGNQPQHF. In DNA form, the CDR3 reads TGTGCCAGCTCACCGCTACCCGGGACAGGGAATCAGCCCCAGCATTTT. This chain connects TRBV18 to TRBJ1-5, with TRBD1 matching 9 bases. The CDR3 extends over 16 amino acids. The germline V gene has CDR1 KGHSH and CDR2 LQKENI. The V and J ends lost 3 bases and 4 bases, in that order; junction bases with no gene match: 7.

The chain recombines TRBV6-5 with TRBJ2-7; weak D call: TRBD1 (6 bases). The CDR3 has 13 amino acids. Germline CDR1 is MNHEY and CDR2 is SVGAGI. Trimming stripped 0 bases from V and 3 bases from J, with 6 bases between. The CDR3 DNA reads TGTGCCAGCAGTTACTCACAGGGCTACGAGCAGTACTTC. Translated, it gives CASSYSQGYEQYF.

The chain couples TRBV7-2 to TRBJ1-2; no clear D gene. The V end lost 1 base, the J end lost 5 bases, and 8 bases lay between the germline ends. The CDR3 loop spans 13 amino acids. CDR1 SGHTA and CDR2 FQGNSA come from the germline V gene. The CDR3 loop is CASSLGQVYGYTF. The DNA for the CDR3 is TGTGCCAGCAGCTTAGGGCAGGTTTATGGCTACACCTTC.

The V and J genes are TRBV28 and TRBJ2-7, with 7 bases fitting TRBD1. With V trimmed by 8 bases and J by 7 bases, 8 bases remained unmatched. Germline V gives CDR1 MDHEN, CDR2 SYDVKM. This CDR3 is 12 amino acids long. CDR3 protein: CASAGTAYEQYF. The DNA of the CDR3 is TGTGCCAGCGCCGGGACAGCGTATGAGCAGTACTTC.

The V gene is TRBV10-3, the J gene TRBJ2-7; 8 bases are shared with TRBD1. The junction had 6 bases not matched to a gene; V was cut back by 2 bases and J by 3 bases. The CDR3 consists of 15 residues. Germline assignment: CDR1 ENHRY and CDR2 SYGVKD. The DNA of the CDR3 is TGTGCCATCAGTGAGCTAGACAGGGGATTCTACGAGCAGTACTTC. This sequence encodes CAISELDRGFYEQYF.

The chain is built from TRBV7-9 and TRBJ1-5, with D perhaps TRBD1 (5 bases). Germline V gives CDR1 SEHNR, CDR2 FQNEAQ (reference sequence). V was pared by 6 bases and J by 5 bases, with 17 bases between. This CDR3 has 15 residues. The CDR3 DNA follows: TGTGCCAGCAGTTCCACGGCGGGGGGTGATCAGCCCCAGCATTTT. Translated: CASSSTAGGDQPQHF.

This sequence joins TRBV28 and TRBJ1-1; D gene uncertain. The CDR3 is 15 residues long. V lost 5 bases and J 0 bases, leaving 13 bases between the germline ends. Germline-derived CDR1 and CDR2 are MDHEN and SYDVKM. CDR3 nucleotides: TGTGCCAGCAGTCAAGAACGGGTTATGAACACTGAAGCTTTCTTT. This gives the protein CASSQERVMNTEAFF.

The chain employs TRBV6-1 and TRBJ2-7; 7 bases are a match to TRBD1. With V trimmed by 7 bases and J by 2 bases, 5 bases remained unmatched. Germline CDR1 and CDR2: MNHNS and SASEGT. The CDR3 covers 13 residues. The CDR3 DNA reads as TGTGCCAGCATGAGGACAGGCCCCTACGAGCAGTACTTC. Amino acid sequence: CASMRTGPYEQYF.

V usage is TRBV5-1 and J usage is TRBJ1-1, with D uncertain. Looked up from germline, CDR1 is SGHRS and CDR2 is YFSETQ. The CDR3 covers 13 residues. Between the trimmed V and J ends, which lost 3 bases and 2 bases, there was a span of 8 bases. CDR3 nucleotide sequence: TGCGCCAGCAGCTCCGGGAGCAACACTGAAGCTTTCTTT. Encoded protein: CASSSGSNTEAFF.

This sequence joins TRBV11-1 and TRBJ2-7; 8 bases fit TRBD1. CDR3 size: 15 residues. V was pared by 5 bases and J by 5 bases, with 11 bases of the junction left unmatched. From germline, CDR1 is SGHAT and CDR2 FQDESV (reference sequence). This chain's CDR3 is CASSIRRTGSHEQYF. In DNA form, the CDR3 reads TGTGCCAGCAGCATACGAAGGACAGGGAGCCACGAGCAGTACTTC. The whole variable domain, remainder taken from reference TRBV11-1 and TRBJ2-7, is EAEVAQSPRYKITEKSQAVAFWCDPISGHATLYWYRQILGQGPELLVQFQDESVVDDSQLPKDRFSAERLKGVDSTLKIQPAELGDSAMYLCASSIRRTGSHEQYFGPGTRLTVT.

This chain links TRBV5-1 with TRBJ1-1, with 7 positions matching TRBD1. The CDR3 covers 13 residues. Trimming removed 4 bases from V and 6 bases from J; junction bases left unmatched: 6. Looked up from germline, CDR1 is SGHRS and CDR2 is YFSETQ. CDR3 sequence: CASSTTGEAEAFF. DNA for the CDR3: TGCGCCAGCAGCACAACAGGGGAGGCTGAAGCTTTCTTT.